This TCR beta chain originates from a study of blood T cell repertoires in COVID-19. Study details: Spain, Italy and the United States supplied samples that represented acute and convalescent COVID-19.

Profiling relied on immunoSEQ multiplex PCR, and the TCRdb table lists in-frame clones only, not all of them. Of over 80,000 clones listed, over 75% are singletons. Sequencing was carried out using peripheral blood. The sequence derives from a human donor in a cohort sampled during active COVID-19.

The CDR3 sequence is CASSPRGQVNTEAFF. CDR3 coding DNA: TGTGCCAGCAGCCCGCGGGGACAGGTGAACACTGAAGCTTTCTTT. The V call is TRBV7-9, the J call TRBJ1-1; 8 nucleotides line up with TRBD1. Trimming took 5 bases from V and 0 from J; bases not matched to a gene: 5. The CDR3 is 15 amino acids. CDR1 is SEHNR and CDR2 is FQNEAQ in the germline V gene (reference sequence).